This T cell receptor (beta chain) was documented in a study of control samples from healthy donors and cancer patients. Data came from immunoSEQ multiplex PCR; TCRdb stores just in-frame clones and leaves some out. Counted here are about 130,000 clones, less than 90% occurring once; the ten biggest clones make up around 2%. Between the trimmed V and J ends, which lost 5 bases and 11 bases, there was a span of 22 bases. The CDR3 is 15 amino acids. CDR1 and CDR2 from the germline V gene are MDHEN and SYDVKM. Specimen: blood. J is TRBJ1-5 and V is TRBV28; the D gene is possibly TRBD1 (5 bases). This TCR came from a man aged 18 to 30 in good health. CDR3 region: CASSQTGGAGGAQHF. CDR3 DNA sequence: TGTGCCAGCAGTCAGACTGGGGGAGCTGGGGGGGCCCAGCATTTT.